Presented here are 19 T cell receptor beta chains from one specimen sequenced in a study of response to subunit inactivated influenza vaccine. Each CDR3 protein is one row after TCRdb ran MiXCR on the RT-PCR reads. The profile shows roughly 500,000 distinct CDR3 sequences, 15% to 20% of them singletons. Sequenced material: CD4+ T cells sorted from PBMCs, taken roughly 24 months after vaccination. The receptors originated from a man aged 50 to 69 who received an inactivated influenza vaccine.

A few counts support this clonotype. This chain connects TRBV5-1 to TRBJ2-7; maybe TRBD1 (6 bases). The CDR3 covers 14 residues. Germline V gives CDR1 SGHRS, CDR2 YFSETQ. V lost 1 base, J lost 6 bases, and 14 bases lay in between. CDR3 sequence (DNA): TGCGCCAGCAGCTTGCTAGCAGGGGATGGCGAGCAGTACTTC. This gives the protein CASSLLAGDGEQYF.

The table lists this clonotype with a few counts. This sequence joins TRBV5-6 and TRBJ2-1, with unresolved D. CDR1 SGHDT and CDR2 YYEEEE come from the germline V gene. The CDR3 extends over 13 amino acids. V shed 2 bases and J shed 9 bases, with 12 bases lying between them. The CDR3 protein is CASSLLVLSEQFF. CDR3 nucleotide sequence: TGTGCCAGCAGCTTACTGGTGCTATCTGAGCAGTTCTTC. The whole variable domain, remainder taken from reference TRBV5-6 and TRBJ2-1, is DAGVTQSPTHLIKTRGQQVTLRCSPKSGHDTVSWYQQALGQGPQFIFQYYEEEERQRGNFPDRFSGHQFPNYSSELNVNALLLGDSALYLCASSLLVLSEQFFGPGTRLTVL.

The chain links TRBV9 to TRBJ2-2, with 8 bases fitting TRBD1. Unmatched junction bases numbered 14, after V lost 2 bases and J lost 5 bases. The CDR3 covers 18 residues. The germline CDR1 and CDR2 sequences are SGDLS and YYNGEE. The CDR3 DNA reads TGTGCCAGCAGCGTCGGGACAGGCGTACGTGGATCGACCGGGGAGCTGTTTTTT. Translating it yields CASSVGTGVRGSTGELFF.

This clonotype was counted a few times. The rearrangement links TRBV20-1 to TRBJ2-7; 10 positions match TRBD1. This CDR3 has 11 amino acids. From germline, CDR1 is DFQATT and CDR2 SNEGSKA (reference sequence). As DNA, the CDR3 is TGCAGCGGGGACAGGGGCAACGAGCAGTACTTC. Protein product: CSGDRGNEQYF.

This clonotype was detected many times. The chain links TRBV5-1 to TRBJ2-1, with TRBD2 matching 14 bases. CDR3 size: 16 residues. With 7 bases clipped from V and 8 bases from J, the junction kept 11 bases outside the gene matches. Germline V gene data show CDR1 as SGHRS and CDR2 as YFSETQ. CDR3 region: CASARLAGGSFHEQFF. In DNA, the CDR3 is TGCGCCAGCGCTAGACTAGCGGGAGGGTCGTTCCATGAGCAGTTCTTC.

The J gene is TRBJ2-7, the V gene TRBV6-7; unclear D gene. TRBV6-7 is an open reading frame whose function is uncertain. V lost 6 bases, J lost 0 bases, and 15 bases lay in between. The CDR3 is made up of 15 amino acids. The CDR3 nucleotides are TGTGCCAGCAGCCAACCCACCGTGAGCTCCTACGAGCAGTACTTC. It encodes CASSQPTVSSYEQYF.

This sequence joins TRBV6-1 and TRBJ2-3, with D perhaps assigned TRBD1 or TRBD2 (6 bases each). V was trimmed by 5 bases and J by 4 bases, leaving 10 bases between them. Germline V gene lookup returns CDR1 MNHNS and CDR2 SASEGT. The CDR3 consists of 13 residues. CDR3 DNA: TGTGCCAGCAGTAGGGGGGCTCCAGATACGCAGTATTTT. This sequence encodes CASSRGAPDTQYF.

This clonotype was detected a few times. The rearrangement joins TRBV18 to TRBJ1-5; 8 bases align to TRBD1. The length of the CDR3 is 16 residues. Per germline, CDR1 KGHSH and CDR2 LQKENI. After removal of 3 bases from V and 2 bases from J, the junction contained 6 bases not matched to a gene. The CDR3 sequence is CASSPNGQGGNQPQHF. CDR3 nucleotides: TGTGCCAGCTCACCGAATGGACAGGGCGGCAATCAGCCCCAGCATTTT.

This clonotype has a handful of counts. V usage is TRBV5-1 and J usage is TRBJ2-3; D call uncertain. The CDR3 loop spans 15 amino acids. Germline V gene lookup returns CDR1 SGHRS and CDR2 YFSETQ. V gave up 0 bases and J gave up 2 bases, with 10 bases separating them. The CDR3 here is CASSLGTHNTDTQYF. CDR3 nucleotides: TGCGCCAGCAGCTTGGGGACGCACAACACAGATACGCAGTATTTT. The entire variable domain, with the rest obtained from reference TRBV5-1 and TRBJ2-3, is as follows: KAGVTQTPRYLIKTRGQQVTLSCSPISGHRSVSWYQQTPGQGLQFLFEYFSETQRNKGNFPGRFSGRQFSNSRSEMNVSTLELGDSALYLCASSLGTHNTDTQYFGPGTRLTVL.

There are many counts of this clonotype. The chain has TRBV10-3 and TRBJ2-2, with TRBD2 matching over 7 bases. Germline V gene sequence: CDR1 ENHRY, CDR2 SYGVKD. The junction had 2 bases not matched to a gene; V was cut back by 8 bases and J by 5 bases. The CDR3 covers 12 residues. CDR3 amino acids: CAIGRGTGELFF. In nucleotides, the CDR3 is TGTGCCATCGGGCGGGGGACCGGGGAGCTGTTTTTT.

This clonotype was picked up a small number of times. This chain links TRBV19 with TRBJ1-3; no definite D call. The ends were cut back, 3 bases at V and 0 bases at J, with 12 bases in the middle. CDR3 length equals 16 residues. The germline gives CDR1 LNHDA, CDR2 SQIVND (reference sequence). DNA of the CDR3: TGTGCCAGTAGTATTTCCAGGTCCAGCTCTGGAAACACCATATATTTT. This encodes CASSISRSSSGNTIYF.

This clonotype has ten or more counts. The chain is built from TRBV20-1 and TRBJ2-3; 12 nucleotides line up with TRBD2. The CDR3 is 16 residues long. Germline V gene sequence: CDR1 DFQATT, CDR2 SNEGSKA (reference sequence). V shed 6 bases and J 0 bases; nucleotides not matched to a gene: 7. CDR3 nucleotide sequence: TGCAGTGCGGGGACTAGCGGGTACTCTAGCACAGATACGCAGTATTTT. It encodes CSAGTSGYSSTDTQYF.

This clonotype appeared a few times. The rearrangement links TRBV5-1 to TRBJ2-1; D is possibly TRBD2 (5 bases). CDR1 is SGHRS, CDR2 YFSETQ, per germline. CDR3 length: 16 residues. The V end was cut by 0 bases, the J end by 2 bases, with 12 bases between. Here the CDR3 DNA reads TGCGCCAGCAGCTTGGCCGGAGGCGGTACCTACAATGAGCAGTTCTTC. Translated, it gives CASSLAGGGTYNEQFF.

The rearrangement uses TRBV7-9 and TRBJ2-2, with unresolved D. From germline, CDR1 is SEHNR and CDR2 FQNEAQ (reference sequence). The ends were cut back, 2 bases at V and 6 bases at J, with 10 bases in the middle. CDR3 length: 14 amino acids. Written as DNA, the CDR3 is TGTGCCAGCAGCTTAACTGGCGGCCCCGGGGAGCTGTTTTTT. This gives the protein CASSLTGGPGELFF.

The chain uses TRBV28 and TRBJ2-1; 9 bases map to TRBD1. Trimming removed 6 bases from V and 4 bases from J; junction bases left unmatched: 7. There are 15 residues in the CDR3. Germline V gene lookup returns CDR1 MDHEN and CDR2 SYDVKM. CDR3 DNA sequence: TGTGCCAGCAGGAGAAGACAGGGGGGATACAATGAGCAGTTCTTC. It translates to CASRRRQGGYNEQFF. Based on the CDR3 plus reference TRBV28 and TRBJ2-1, the full variable domain is DVKVTQSSRYLVKRTGEKVFLECVQDMDHENMFWYRQDPGLGLRLIYFSYDVKMKEKGDIPEGYSVSREKKERFSLILESASTNQTSMYLCASRRRQGGYNEQFFGPGTRLTVL.

The rearrangement uses TRBV6-5 and TRBJ2-2; the match to TRBD2 covers 10 bases. V was clipped by 0 bases and J by 2 bases; unmatched bases: 6. Germline V gene data show CDR1 as MNHEY and CDR2 as SVGAGI. The CDR3 is 18 residues long. The CDR3 DNA follows: TGTGCCAGCAGTTACTCCCGGGTAGCGGGGGGTAACACCGGGGAGCTGTTTTTT. Residues: CASSYSRVAGGNTGELFF.

J is TRBJ2-5 and V is TRBV5-6; the D gene is possibly TRBD1 (6 bases). This CDR3 spans 15 amino acids. V was pared by 1 base and J by 1 base, with 11 bases between. Germline V gene lookup returns CDR1 SGHDT and CDR2 YYEEEE. The CDR3 here is CASSLSRTAQETQYF. The CDR3 nucleotides read TGTGCCAGCAGCTTGTCAAGGACAGCCCAAGAGACCCAGTACTTC.

This clonotype was detected only a few times. V gene TRBV4-3 combines with J gene TRBJ2-7; 7 bases match TRBD1. Germline V lookup: CDR1 LGHNA, CDR2 YSLEER. V gave up 3 bases and J gave up 4 bases; unmatched junction bases: 12. The CDR3 extends over 16 amino acids. In nucleotides, the CDR3 is TGCGCCAGCAGCCAGAACAGGGGTTATCTTAGGTACGAGCAGTACTTC. It is translated as CASSQNRGYLRYEQYF.

In its sample, this clonotype was seen a few times. This chain connects TRBV7-9 to TRBJ2-3; 13 bases match TRBD2. J gave up 7 bases and V 3 bases, and 4 bases lay outside the gene matches. Germline V gene data show CDR1 as SEHNR and CDR2 as FQNEAQ (reference sequence). There are 15 residues in the CDR3. The CDR3 nucleotides read TGTGCCAGCAGCTTCGGGACTAGCGGGACAAATACGCAGTATTTT. It yields the protein CASSFGTSGTNTQYF.